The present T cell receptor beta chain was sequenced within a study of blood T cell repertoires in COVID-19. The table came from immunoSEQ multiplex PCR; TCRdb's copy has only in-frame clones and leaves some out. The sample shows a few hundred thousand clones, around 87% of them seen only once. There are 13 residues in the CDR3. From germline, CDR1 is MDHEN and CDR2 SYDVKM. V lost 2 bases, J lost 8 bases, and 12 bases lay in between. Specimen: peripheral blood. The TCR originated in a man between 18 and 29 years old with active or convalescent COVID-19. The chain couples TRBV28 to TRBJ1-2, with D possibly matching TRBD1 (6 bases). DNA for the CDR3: TGTGCCAGCAGTTTACAGGGGACGAGGGGCTACACCTTC. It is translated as CASSLQGTRGYTF.